These 10 T cell receptor beta chains originate from one sample sequenced in a study of blood T cell repertoires in COVID-19. Measured with immunoSEQ multiplex PCR; TCRdb has only the in-frame clones, and not every one. Altogether about 120,000 clones are present, just over 70% being singletons, with the ten largest covering approximately 0.86%. Material for sequencing was peripheral blood. Every receptor here comes from a human donor with acute or convalescent COVID-19. The donor label of this sample is uncertain.

This clone was recorded at least ten times. The chain links TRBV12-5 to TRBJ2-3; D is possibly TRBD1 (6 bases). The V gene's germline CDR1 is LGHNT and CDR2 FRNRAP. The V end lost 6 bases, the J end lost 2 bases, and 24 bases lay between the germline ends. This CDR3 comprises 18 residues. DNA of the CDR3: TGTGCTAGTGGATCACGAACCGGGACACTCTACTTCACAGATACGCAGTATTTT. Translation gives CASGSRTGTLYFTDTQYF.

This sequence joins TRBV18 and TRBJ1-2, with D possibly being TRBD1 (5 bases). Trimming left V 2 bases short and J 8 bases short, with 15 bases between. This CDR3 region has 14 residues. Germline loops: CDR1 KGHSH, CDR2 LQKENI. The CDR3 sequence: CASSPFDSPLGYTF. The CDR3 coding sequence is TGTGCCAGCTCACCATTCGACAGTCCGCTCGGCTACACCTTC.

The V and J genes are TRBV29-1 and TRBJ1-5, with D maybe TRBD1 (6 bases). The CDR3 contains 13 residues. With 4 bases removed from V and 2 bases from J, the gap between germline ends came to 9 bases. Germline CDR1 SQVTM, CDR2 ANQGSEA. Here the CDR3 reads CSVGTVGNQPQHF. As DNA, the CDR3 is TGCAGCGTTGGGACAGTCGGCAATCAGCCCCAGCATTTT.

The chain couples TRBV3-1 (or the pseudogene TRBV3-2) to TRBJ2-7; the D gene is possibly TRBD2 (6 bases). Germline V lookup: CDR1 LGHDT, CDR2 YNNKEL (reference sequence). V lost 2 bases, J lost 7 bases, and 12 bases lay in between. This CDR3 region has 13 residues. The CDR3 nucleotides read TGTGCCAGCAGCCAAAGTCAGGCGGGGGAGCAGTACTTC. It encodes CASSQSQAGEQYF.

In its sample, this clone was seen a few times. The V and J genes are TRBV10-3 and TRBJ2-2, with 14 bases identical to TRBD2. Germline V gene data show CDR1 as ENHRY and CDR2 as SYGVKD. This CDR3 region has 16 residues. With V trimmed by 9 bases and J by 6 bases, 9 bases remained unmatched. The CDR3 sequence: CAILTSGGAVAGELFF. In DNA form, the CDR3 reads TGTGCCATTCTGACTAGCGGGGGGGCCGTGGCCGGGGAGCTGTTTTTT.

This clone occurred a few times. The chain employs TRBV30 and TRBJ1-2; D is ambiguous. Germline-derived CDR1 and CDR2 are GTSNPN and SVGIG (reference sequence). The CDR3 sequence is 12 residues long. With 2 bases removed from V and 3 bases from J, the gap between germline ends came to 7 bases. The CDR3 DNA reads TGTGCCTGGAGTAGCCGTTACTATGGCTACACCTTC. This codes for CAWSSRYYGYTF.

V and J are TRBV19 and TRBJ1-6, with D unclear. The length of the CDR3 is 15 residues. V was clipped by 0 bases and J by 8 bases, with 11 bases between them. Germline V gene sequence: CDR1 LNHDA, CDR2 SQIVND (reference sequence). The chain's CDR3 is CASSIDGGEHSPLHF. In DNA form, the CDR3 reads TGTGCCAGTAGTATAGATGGCGGGGAGCATTCACCCCTCCACTTT.

The chain combines TRBV5-1 with TRBJ2-7, with 10 bases matching TRBD2. V lost 2 bases, J lost 5 bases, and 4 bases stayed unmatched. Germline V CDR1 and CDR2: SGHRS, YFSETQ. There are 14 residues in the CDR3. In DNA form, the CDR3 reads TGCGCCAGCAGCTTCACTAGCGGGGACAACGAGCAGTACTTC. Translation gives CASSFTSGDNEQYF.

The chain links TRBV2 to TRBJ2-3; possible D gene TRBD1, 5 bases. CDR1 and CDR2 from the germline V gene are SNHLY and FYNNEI. V was clipped by 1 base and J by 4 bases, with 18 bases between them. This CDR3 region has 17 residues. The CDR3 bases are TGTGCCAGCAGTGAAGACTTCTTCGGTGCCAGGGCAGATACGCAGTATTTT. Its protein is CASSEDFFGARADTQYF.

This rearrangement joins TRBV2 to TRBJ1-1, with a weak D call TRBD1 (5 bases). Germline CDR1 and CDR2: SNHLY and FYNNEI. The CDR3 extends over 14 amino acids. V was trimmed by 7 bases and J by 8 bases, leaving 20 bases between them. The chain's CDR3 is CASILRGTAGEAFF. CDR3 in DNA: TGTGCCAGCATCTTACGGGGGACGGCAGGGGAAGCTTTCTTT.